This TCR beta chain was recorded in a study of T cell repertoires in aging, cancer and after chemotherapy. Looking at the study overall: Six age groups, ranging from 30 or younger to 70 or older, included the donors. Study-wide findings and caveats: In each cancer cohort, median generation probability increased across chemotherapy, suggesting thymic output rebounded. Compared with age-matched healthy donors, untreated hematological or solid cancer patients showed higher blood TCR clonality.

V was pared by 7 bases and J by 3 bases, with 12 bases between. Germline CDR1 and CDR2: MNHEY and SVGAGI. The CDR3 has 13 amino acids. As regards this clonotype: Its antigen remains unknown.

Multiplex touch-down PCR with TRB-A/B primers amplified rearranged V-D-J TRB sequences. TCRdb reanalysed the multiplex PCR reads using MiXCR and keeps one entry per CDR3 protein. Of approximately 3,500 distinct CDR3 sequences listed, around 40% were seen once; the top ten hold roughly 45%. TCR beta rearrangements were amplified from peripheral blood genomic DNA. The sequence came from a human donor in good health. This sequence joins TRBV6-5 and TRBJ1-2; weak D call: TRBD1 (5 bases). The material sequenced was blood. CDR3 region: CASKKGFYYGYTF. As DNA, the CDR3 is TGTGCCAGCAAAAAGGGGTTTTACTATGGCTACACCTTC.